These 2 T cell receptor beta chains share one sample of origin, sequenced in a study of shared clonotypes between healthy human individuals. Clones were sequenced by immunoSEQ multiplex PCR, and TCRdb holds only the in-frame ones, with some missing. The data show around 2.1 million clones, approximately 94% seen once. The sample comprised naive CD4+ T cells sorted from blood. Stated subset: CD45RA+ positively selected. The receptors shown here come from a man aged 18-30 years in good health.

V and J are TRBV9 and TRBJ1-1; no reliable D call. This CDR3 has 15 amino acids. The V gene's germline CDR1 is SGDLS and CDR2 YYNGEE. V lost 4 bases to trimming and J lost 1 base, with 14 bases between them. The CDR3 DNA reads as TGTGCCAGCAGCCCGCCCGCCGGAGAGAACACTGAAGCTTTCTTT. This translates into CASSPPAGENTEAFF.

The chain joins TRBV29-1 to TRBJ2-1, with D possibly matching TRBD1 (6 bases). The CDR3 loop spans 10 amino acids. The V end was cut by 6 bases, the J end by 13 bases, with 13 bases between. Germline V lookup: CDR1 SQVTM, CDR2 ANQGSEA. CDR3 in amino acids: CSVNGQLQFF. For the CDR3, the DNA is TGCAGCGTGAACGGACAGTTACAGTTCTTC.